This T cell receptor (beta chain) stems from a study of blood T cells in healthy people across ages. This clonotype was seen repeatedly, ten times or more. There were at least 5.5 micrograms of total RNA extracted from every sample. V shed 3 bases, J shed 1 base, and the junction held 12 bases outside the gene matches. CDR1 is SGHTA and CDR2 is FQGTGA in the germline V gene. The length of the CDR3 is 19 residues. Using a J-beta primer mix together with a sample-barcoded 5' primer, a second PCR was run for about 6 to 11 cycles. One entry per CDR3 protein results from TCRdb running MiXCR on the 5' RACE reads. Altogether about 1.1 million distinct CDR3 sequences are present, less than 45% being singletons, with the ten largest covering about an eighth.

Sequenced material: blood. The TCR sequence derives from a young man in good health. This rearrangement joins TRBV7-3 to TRBJ2-6; TRBD1 aligns across 7 bases. The CDR3 loop reads CASSFGTASKLSGANVLTF. CDR3 sequence (DNA): TGTGCCAGCAGCTTCGGGACAGCAAGTAAACTTTCTGGGGCCAACGTCCTGACTTTC.